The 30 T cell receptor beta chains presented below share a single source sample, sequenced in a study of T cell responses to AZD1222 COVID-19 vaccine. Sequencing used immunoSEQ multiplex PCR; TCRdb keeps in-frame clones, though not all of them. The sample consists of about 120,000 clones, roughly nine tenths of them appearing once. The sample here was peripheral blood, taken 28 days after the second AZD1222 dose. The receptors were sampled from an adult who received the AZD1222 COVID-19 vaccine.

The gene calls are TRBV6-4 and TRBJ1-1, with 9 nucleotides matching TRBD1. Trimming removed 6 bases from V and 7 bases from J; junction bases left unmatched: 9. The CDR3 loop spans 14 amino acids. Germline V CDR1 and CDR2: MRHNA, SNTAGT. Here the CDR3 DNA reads TGTGCCAGCAGAAGGGACAGGGAAATCAATGAAGCTTTCTTT. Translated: CASRRDREINEAFF.

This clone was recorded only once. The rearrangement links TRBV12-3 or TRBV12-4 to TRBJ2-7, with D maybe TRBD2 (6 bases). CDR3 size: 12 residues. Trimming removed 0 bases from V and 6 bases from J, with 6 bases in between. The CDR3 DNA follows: TGTGCCAGCAGTTTAGCGGGGGGCGAGCAGTACTTC. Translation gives CASSLAGGEQYF.

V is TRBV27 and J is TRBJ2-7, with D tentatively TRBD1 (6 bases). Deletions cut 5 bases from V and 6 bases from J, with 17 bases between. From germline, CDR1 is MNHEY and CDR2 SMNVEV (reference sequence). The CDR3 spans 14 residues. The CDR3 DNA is TGTGCCAGCAGTCTGAGAAGGGACAAAGCCGAGCAGTACTTC. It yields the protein CASSLRRDKAEQYF.

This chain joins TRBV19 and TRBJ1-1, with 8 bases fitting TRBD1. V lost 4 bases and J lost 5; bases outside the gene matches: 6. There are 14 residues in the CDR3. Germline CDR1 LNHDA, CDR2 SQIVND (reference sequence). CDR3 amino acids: CASSTGQGRTEAFF. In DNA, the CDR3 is TGTGCCAGTAGTACCGGACAGGGTAGGACTGAAGCTTTCTTT. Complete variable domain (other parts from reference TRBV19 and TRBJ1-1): DGGITQSPKYLFRKEGQNVTLSCEQNLNHDAMYWYRQDPGQGLRLIYYSQIVNDFQKGDIAEGYSVSREKKESFPLTVTSAQKNPTAFYLCASSTGQGRTEAFFGQGTRLTVV.

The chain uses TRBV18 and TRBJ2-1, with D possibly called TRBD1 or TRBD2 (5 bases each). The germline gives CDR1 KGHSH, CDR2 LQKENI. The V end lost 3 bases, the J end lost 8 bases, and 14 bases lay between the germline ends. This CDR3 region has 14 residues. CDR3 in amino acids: CASSPGRRGDEQFF. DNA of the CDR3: TGTGCCAGCTCACCGGGCAGACGAGGGGATGAGCAGTTCTTC.

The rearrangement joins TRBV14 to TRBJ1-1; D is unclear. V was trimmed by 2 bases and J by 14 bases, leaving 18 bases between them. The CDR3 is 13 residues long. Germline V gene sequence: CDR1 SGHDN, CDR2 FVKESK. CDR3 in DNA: TGTGCCAGCAGCCAAAACGAACGGGATTTGTCCTTCTTT. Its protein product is CASSQNERDLSFF.

CDR3 nucleotide sequence: TGTGCCAGCAGTTTACAGGGCTACGAGCAGTACTTC. Translating it yields CASSLQGYEQYF. The gene calls are TRBV6-5 and TRBJ2-7, with a tentative D call TRBD1 (6 bases). There are 12 residues in the CDR3. The germline V gene encodes CDR1 MNHEY and CDR2 SVGAGI. The V end was cut by 4 bases, the J end by 3 bases, with 7 bases between.

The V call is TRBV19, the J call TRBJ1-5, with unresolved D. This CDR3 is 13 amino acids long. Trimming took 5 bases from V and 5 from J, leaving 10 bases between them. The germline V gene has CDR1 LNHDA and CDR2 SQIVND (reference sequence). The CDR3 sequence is CASSLRPDQPQHF. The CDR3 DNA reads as TGTGCCAGTAGTTTAAGGCCGGATCAGCCCCAGCATTTT. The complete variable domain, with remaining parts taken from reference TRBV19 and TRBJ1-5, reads DGGITQSPKYLFRKEGQNVTLSCEQNLNHDAMYWYRQDPGQGLRLIYYSQIVNDFQKGDIAEGYSVSREKKESFPLTVTSAQKNPTAFYLCASSLRPDQPQHFGDGTRLSIL.

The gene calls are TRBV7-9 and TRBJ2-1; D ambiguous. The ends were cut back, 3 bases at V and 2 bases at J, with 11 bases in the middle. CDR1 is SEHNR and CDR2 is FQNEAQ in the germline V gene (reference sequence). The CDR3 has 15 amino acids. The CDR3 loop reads CASSLSNWAYNEQFF. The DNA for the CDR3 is TGTGCCAGCAGCTTGAGTAATTGGGCCTACAATGAGCAGTTCTTC.

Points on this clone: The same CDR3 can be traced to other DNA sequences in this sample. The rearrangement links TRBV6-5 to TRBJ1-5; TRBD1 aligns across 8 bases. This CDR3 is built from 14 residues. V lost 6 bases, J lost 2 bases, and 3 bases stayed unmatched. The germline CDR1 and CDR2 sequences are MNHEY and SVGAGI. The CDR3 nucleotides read TGTGCCAGCAGGTTGACAGGGGGCAATCAGCCCCAGCATTTT. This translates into CASRLTGGNQPQHF.

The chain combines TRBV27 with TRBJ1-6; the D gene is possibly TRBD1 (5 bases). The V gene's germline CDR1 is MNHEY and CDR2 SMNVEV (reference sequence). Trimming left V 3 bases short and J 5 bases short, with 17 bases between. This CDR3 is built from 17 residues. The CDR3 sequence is CASSLWYGGTNNSPLHF. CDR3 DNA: TGTGCCAGCAGTTTGTGGTATGGTGGGACTAATAATTCACCCCTCCACTTT.

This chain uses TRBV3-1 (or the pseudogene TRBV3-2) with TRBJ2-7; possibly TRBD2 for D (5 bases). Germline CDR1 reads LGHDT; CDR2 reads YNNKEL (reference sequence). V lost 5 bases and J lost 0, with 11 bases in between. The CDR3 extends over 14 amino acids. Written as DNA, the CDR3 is TGTGCCAGCAGCGAGGACTGGACCTCCTACGAGCAGTACTTC. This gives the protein CASSEDWTSYEQYF.

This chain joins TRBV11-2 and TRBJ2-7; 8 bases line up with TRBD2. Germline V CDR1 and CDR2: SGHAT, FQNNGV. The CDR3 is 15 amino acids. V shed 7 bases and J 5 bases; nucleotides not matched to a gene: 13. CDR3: CASKYRSGTLDEQYF. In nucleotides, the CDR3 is TGTGCCAGCAAGTATCGTAGCGGGACATTGGACGAGCAGTACTTC.

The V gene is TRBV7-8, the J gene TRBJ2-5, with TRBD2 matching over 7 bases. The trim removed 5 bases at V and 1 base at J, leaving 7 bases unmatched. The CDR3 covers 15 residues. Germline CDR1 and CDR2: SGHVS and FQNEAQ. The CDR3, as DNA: TGTGCCAGCAGCCGACTAGCCACCCGCCAAGAGACCCAGTACTTC. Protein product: CASSRLATRQETQYF. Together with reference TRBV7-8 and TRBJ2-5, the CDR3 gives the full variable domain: GAGVSQSPRYKVAKRGQDVALRCDPISGHVSLFWYQQALGQGPEFLTYFQNEAQLDKSGLPSDRFFAERPEGSVSTLKIQRTQQEDSAVYLCASSRLATRQETQYFGPGTRLLVL.

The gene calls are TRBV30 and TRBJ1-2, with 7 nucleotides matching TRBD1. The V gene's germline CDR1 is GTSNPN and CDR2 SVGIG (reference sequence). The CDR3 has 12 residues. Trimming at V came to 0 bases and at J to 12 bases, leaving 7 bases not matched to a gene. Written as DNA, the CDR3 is TGTGCCTGGAGTGTACAACAGGGGCTCAACACCTTC. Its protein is CAWSVQQGLNTF.

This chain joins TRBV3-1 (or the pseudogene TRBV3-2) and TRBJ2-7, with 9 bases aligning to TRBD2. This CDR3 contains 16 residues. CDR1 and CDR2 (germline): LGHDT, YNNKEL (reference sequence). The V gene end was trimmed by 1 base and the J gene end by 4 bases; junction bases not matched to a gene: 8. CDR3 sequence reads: CASSQVGGLATYEQYF. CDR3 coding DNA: TGTGCCAGCAGCCAAGTGGGCGGACTAGCGACATACGAGCAGTACTTC.

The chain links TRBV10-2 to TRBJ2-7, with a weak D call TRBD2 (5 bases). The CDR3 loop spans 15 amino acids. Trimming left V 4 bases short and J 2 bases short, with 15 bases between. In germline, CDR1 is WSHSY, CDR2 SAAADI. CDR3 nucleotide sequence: TGCGCCAGCAGTGGGTGGAGAGCGGAAACCTACGAGCAGTACTTC. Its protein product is CASSGWRAETYEQYF.

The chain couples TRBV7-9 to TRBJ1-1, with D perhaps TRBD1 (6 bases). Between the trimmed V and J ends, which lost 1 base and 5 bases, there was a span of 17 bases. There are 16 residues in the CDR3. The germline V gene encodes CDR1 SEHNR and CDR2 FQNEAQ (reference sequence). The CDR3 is CASSLDGWGAPTEAFF. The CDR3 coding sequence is TGTGCCAGCAGCTTAGACGGTTGGGGGGCGCCAACTGAAGCTTTCTTT.

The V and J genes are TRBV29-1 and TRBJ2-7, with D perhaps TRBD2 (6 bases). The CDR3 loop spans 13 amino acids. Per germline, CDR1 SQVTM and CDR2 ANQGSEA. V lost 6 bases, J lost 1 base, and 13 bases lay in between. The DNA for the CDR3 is TGCAGCGTCCTTAGCGGTGGGTCCTACGAGCAGTACTTC. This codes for CSVLSGGSYEQYF.

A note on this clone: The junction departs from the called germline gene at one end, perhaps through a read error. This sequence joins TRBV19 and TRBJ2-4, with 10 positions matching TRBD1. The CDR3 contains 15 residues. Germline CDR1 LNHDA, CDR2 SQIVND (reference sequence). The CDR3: CASSIDRGQGIWRQF. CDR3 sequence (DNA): TGTGCCAGTAGTATAGATCGGGGACAGGGGATTTGGCGGCAATTC.

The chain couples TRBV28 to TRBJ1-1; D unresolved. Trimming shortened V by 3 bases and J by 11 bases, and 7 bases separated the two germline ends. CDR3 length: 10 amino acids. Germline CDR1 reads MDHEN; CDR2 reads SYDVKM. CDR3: CASSFGRAFF. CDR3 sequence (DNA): TGTGCCAGCAGTTTCGGAAGGGCTTTCTTT. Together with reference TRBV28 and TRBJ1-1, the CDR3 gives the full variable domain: DVKVTQSSRYLVKRTGEKVFLECVQDMDHENMFWYRQDPGLGLRLIYFSYDVKMKEKGDIPEGYSVSREKKERFSLILESASTNQTSMYLCASSFGRAFFGQGTRLTVV.

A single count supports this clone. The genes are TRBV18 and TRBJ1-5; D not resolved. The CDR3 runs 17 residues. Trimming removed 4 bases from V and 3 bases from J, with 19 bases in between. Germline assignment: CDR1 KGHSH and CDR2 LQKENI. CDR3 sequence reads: CASSLNHGSSFNQPQHF. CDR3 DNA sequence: TGTGCCAGCTCACTAAACCACGGATCTAGTTTCAATCAGCCCCAGCATTTT.

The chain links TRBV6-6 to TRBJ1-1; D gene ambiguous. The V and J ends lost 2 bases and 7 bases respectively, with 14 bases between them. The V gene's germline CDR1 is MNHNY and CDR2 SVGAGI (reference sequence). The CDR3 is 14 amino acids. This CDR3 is CASSYGRAGHEAFF. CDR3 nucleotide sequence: TGTGCCAGCAGTTACGGGAGGGCAGGCCATGAAGCTTTCTTT.

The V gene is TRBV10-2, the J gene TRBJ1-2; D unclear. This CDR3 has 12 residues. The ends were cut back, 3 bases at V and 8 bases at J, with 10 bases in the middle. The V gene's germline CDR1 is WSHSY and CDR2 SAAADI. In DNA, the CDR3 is TGCGCCAGCAGTGACGGTGATGGAGGCTACACCTTC. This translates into CASSDGDGGYTF.

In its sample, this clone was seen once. The DNA for the CDR3 is TGTGCCAGCAGCGTATCAGGGACTAATGAAAAACTGTTTTTT. Its translation is CASSVSGTNEKLFF. V is TRBV9 and J is TRBJ1-4; D might be TRBD1 (5 bases). The V and J ends lost 1 base and 2 bases respectively, with 6 bases between them. Germline assignment: CDR1 SGDLS and CDR2 YYNGEE. This CDR3 has 14 amino acids.

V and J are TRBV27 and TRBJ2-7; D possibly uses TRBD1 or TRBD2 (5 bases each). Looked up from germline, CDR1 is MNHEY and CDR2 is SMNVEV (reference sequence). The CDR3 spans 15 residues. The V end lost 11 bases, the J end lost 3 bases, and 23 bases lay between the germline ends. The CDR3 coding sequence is TGTGCCGGGACGCGCCCGCTGGTCCCCTACTACGAGCAGTACTTC. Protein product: CAGTRPLVPYYEQYF.

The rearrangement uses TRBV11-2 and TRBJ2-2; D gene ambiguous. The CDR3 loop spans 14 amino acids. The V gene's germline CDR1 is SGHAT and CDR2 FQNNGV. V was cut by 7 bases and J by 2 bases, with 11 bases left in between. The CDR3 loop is CASTPQRNTGELFF. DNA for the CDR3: TGTGCCAGCACCCCCCAGAGAAACACCGGGGAGCTGTTTTTT.

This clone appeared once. The CDR3 sequence: CASSLDIRTNEKLFF. CDR3 DNA: TGCGCCAGCAGCTTGGACATTCGAACTAATGAAAAACTGTTTTTT. This chain links TRBV5-1 with TRBJ1-4; D is unresolved. Trimming removed 0 bases from V and 1 base from J, with 7 bases in between. Germline V gene data show CDR1 as SGHRS and CDR2 as YFSETQ. The CDR3 runs 15 residues.

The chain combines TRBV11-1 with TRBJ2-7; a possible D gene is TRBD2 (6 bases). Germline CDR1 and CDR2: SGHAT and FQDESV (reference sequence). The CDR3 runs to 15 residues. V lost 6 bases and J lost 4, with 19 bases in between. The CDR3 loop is CASSLSGEGSYEQYF. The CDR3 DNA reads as TGTGCCAGCAGTTTGTCGGGAGAGGGTTCGTACGAGCAGTACTTC.

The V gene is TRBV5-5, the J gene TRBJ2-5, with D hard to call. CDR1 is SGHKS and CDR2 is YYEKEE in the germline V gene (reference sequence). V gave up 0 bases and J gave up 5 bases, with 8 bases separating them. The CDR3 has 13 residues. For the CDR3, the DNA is TGTGCCAGCAGCTTGGTCGGTTCGGAGACCCAGTACTTC. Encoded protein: CASSLVGSETQYF.